This record covers a single T cell receptor (beta chain). Its antigen is as yet unknown. The data belong to a study of T cell responses to AZD1222 COVID-19 vaccine. The CDR3 covers 19 residues. Germline V gene lookup returns CDR1 MNHEY and CDR2 SMNVEV (reference sequence). V dropped 0 bases and J dropped 0 bases, with 18 bases sitting between them. Study-wide points: Unmutated regions of variants are reportedly targeted by nearly half of spike-specific TCRs.

The protocol was immunoSEQ multiplex PCR, while the TCRdb copy is restricted to in-frame clones and leaves out a portion. The sample includes approximately 65,000 clones, about nine tenths of them seen just once. Sample: peripheral blood, taken on day 0 of AZD1222 vaccination. The receptor comes from an adult in good health. The genes are TRBV27 and TRBJ2-1; D remains ambiguous. DNA for the CDR3: TGTGCCAGCAGTTTATCGCGCAGGTCCCTCAGTAGCTCCTACAATGAGCAGTTCTTC. Amino acids: CASSLSRRSLSSSYNEQFF.